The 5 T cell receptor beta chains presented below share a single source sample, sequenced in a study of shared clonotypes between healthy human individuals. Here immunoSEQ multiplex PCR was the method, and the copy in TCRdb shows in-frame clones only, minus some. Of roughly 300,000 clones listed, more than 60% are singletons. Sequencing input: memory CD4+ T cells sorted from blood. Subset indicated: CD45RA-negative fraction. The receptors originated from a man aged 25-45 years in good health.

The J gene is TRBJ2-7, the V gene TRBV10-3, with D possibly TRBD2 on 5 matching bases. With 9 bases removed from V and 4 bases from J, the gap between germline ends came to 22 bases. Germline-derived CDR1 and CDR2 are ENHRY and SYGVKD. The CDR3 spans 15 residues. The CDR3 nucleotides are TGTGCCATAAGAAGAGGAGCGGTGTCTGATTACGAGCAGTACTTC. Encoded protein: CAIRRGAVSDYEQYF.

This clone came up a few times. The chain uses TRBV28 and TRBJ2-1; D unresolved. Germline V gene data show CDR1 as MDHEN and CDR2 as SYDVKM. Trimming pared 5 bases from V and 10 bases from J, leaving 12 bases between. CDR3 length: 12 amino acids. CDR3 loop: CASSPDSREQFF. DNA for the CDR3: TGTGCCAGCAGTCCTGATTCAAGGGAGCAGTTCTTC.

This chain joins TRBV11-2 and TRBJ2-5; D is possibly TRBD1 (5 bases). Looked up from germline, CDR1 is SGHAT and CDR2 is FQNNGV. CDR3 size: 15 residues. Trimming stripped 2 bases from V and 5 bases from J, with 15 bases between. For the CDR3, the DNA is TGTGCCAGCAGCTTAAGGGGTCAGGGATGGGAGACCCAGTACTTC. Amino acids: CASSLRGQGWETQYF.

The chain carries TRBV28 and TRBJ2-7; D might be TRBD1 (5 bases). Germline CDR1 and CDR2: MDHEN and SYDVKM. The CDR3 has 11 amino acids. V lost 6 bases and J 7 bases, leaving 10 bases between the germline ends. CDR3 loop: CASSRRTEQYF. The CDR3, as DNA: TGTGCCAGCAGCCGAAGGACAGAGCAGTACTTC.

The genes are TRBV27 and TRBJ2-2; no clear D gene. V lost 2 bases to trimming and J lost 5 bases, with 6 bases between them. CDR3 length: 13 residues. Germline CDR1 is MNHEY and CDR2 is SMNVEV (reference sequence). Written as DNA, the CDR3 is TGTGCCAGCAGTTTAACTTCGACCGGGGAGCTGTTTTTT. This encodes CASSLTSTGELFF.